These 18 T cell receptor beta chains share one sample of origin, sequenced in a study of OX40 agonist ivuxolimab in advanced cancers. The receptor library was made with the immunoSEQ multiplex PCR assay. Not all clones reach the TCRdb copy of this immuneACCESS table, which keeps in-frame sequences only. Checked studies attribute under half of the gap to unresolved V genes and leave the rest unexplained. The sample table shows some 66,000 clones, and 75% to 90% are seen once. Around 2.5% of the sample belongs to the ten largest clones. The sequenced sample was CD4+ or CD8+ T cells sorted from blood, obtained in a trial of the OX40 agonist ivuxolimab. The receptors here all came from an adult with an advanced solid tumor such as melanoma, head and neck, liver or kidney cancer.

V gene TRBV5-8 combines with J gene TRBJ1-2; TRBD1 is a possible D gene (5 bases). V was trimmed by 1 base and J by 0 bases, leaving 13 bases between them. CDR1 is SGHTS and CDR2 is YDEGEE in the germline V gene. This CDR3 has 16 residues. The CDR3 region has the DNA TGTGCCAGCAGCTTGCCTAGGTGGGGGTCTAACTATGGCTACACCTTC. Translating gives CASSLPRWGSNYGYTF.

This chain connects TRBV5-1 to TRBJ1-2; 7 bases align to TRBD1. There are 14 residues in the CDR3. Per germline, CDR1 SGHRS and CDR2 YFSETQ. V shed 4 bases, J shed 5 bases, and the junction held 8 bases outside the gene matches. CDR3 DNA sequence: TGCGCCAGCAGCGCGGAGACAGGGAAATATGGCTACACCTTC. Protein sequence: CASSAETGKYGYTF.

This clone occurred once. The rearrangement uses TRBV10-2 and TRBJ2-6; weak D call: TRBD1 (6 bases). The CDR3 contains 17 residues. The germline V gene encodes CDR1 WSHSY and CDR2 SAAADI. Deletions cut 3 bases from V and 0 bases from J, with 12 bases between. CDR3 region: CASSDRGRNSGANVLTF. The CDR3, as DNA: TGCGCCAGCAGTGACAGGGGCCGGAACTCTGGGGCCAACGTCCTGACTTTC.

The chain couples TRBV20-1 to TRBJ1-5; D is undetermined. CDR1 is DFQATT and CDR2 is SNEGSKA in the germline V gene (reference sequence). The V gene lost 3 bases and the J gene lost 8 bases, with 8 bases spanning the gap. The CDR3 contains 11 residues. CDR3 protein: CSASGVKPQHF. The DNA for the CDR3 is TGCAGTGCTAGCGGGGTTAAGCCCCAGCATTTT.

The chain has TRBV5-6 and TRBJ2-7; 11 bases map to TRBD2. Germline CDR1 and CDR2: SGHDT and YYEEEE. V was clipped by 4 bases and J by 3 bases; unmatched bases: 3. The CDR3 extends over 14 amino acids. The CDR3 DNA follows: TGTGCCAGCAGCACAACTAGCGGGAGCTACGAGCAGTACTTC. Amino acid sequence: CASSTTSGSYEQYF.

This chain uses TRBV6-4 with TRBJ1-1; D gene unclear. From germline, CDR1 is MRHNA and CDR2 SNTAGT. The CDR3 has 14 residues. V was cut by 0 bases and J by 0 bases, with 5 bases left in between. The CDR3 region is CASSDSLLNTEAFF. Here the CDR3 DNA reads TGTGCCAGCAGTGACTCATTGTTGAACACTGAAGCTTTCTTT.

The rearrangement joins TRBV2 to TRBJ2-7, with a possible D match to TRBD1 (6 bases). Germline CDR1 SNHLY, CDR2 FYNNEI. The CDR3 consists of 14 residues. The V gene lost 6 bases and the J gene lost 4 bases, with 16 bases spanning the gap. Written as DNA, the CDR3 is TGTGCCAGCAGCCTGGGCCAGGGGACGTACGAGCAGTACTTC. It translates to CASSLGQGTYEQYF.

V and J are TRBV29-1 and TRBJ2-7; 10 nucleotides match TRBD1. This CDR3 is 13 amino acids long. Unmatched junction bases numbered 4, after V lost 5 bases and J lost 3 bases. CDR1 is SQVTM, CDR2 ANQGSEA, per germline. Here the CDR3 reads CSVRTGGFYEQYF. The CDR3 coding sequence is TGCAGCGTTAGGACAGGGGGTTTCTACGAGCAGTACTTC.

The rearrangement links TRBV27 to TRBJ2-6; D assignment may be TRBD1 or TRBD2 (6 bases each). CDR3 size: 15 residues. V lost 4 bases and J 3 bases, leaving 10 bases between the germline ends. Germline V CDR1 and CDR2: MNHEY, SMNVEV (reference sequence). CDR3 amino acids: CASSSGGYGANVLTF. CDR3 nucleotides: TGTGCCAGCAGTTCCGGGGGCTATGGGGCCAACGTCCTGACTTTC.

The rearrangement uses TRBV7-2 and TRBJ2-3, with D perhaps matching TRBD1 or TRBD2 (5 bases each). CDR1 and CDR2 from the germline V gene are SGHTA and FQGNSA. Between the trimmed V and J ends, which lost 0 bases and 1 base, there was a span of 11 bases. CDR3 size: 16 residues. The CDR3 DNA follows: TGTGCCAGCAGCTTAGCTCAGGGAGTGGGCACAGATACGCAGTATTTT. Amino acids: CASSLAQGVGTDTQYF.

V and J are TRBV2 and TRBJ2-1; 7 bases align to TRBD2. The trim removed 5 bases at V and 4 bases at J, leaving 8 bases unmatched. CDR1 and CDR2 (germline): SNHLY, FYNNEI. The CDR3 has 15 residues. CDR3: CASSSSGTMYNEQFF. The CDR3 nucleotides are TGTGCCAGCAGTTCCTCCGGGACTATGTACAATGAGCAGTTCTTC.

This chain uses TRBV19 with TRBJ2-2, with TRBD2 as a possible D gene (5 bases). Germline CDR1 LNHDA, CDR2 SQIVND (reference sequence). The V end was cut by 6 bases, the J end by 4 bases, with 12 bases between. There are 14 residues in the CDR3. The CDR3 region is CASRVGVFTGELFF. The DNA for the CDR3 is TGTGCCAGTAGGGTGGGAGTCTTCACCGGGGAGCTGTTTTTT.

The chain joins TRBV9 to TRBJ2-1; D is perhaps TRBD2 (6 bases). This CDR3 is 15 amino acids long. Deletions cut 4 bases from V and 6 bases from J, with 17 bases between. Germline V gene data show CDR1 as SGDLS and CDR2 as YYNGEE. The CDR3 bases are TGTGCCAGCAGCTCATCTAGCGCCTTGGGCAATGAGCAGTTCTTC. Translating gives CASSSSSALGNEQFF. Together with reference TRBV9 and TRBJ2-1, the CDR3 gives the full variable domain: DSGVTQTPKHLITATGQRVTLRCSPRSGDLSVYWYQQSLDQGLQFLIQYYNGEERAKGNILERFSAQQFPDLHSELNLSSLELGDSALYFCASSSSSALGNEQFFGPGTRLTVL.

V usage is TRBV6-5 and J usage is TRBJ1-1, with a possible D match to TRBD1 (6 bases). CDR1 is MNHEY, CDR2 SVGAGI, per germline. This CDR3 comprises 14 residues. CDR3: CAPPSGTLARGAFF. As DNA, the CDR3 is TGTGCTCCCCCCTCCGGGACACTTGCTCGAGGGGCTTTCTTT.

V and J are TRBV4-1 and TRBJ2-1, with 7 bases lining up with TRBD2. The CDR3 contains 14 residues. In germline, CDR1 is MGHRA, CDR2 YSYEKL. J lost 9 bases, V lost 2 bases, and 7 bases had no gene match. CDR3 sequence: CASSQPLAWSEQFF. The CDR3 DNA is TGCGCCAGCAGCCAACCACTAGCGTGGAGTGAGCAGTTCTTC.

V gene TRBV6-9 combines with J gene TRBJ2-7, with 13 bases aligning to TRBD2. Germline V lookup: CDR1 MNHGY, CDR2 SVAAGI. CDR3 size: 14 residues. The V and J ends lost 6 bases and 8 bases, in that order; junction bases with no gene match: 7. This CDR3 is CASRGGLAGEKQYF. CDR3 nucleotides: TGTGCCAGCAGAGGAGGACTAGCGGGAGAGAAGCAGTACTTC.

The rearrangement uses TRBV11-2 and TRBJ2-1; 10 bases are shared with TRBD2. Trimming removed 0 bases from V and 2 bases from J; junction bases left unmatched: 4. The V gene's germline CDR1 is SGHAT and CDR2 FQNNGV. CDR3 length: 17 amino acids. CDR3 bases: TGTGCCAGCAGCTTAGATAGTGGACTAGCGGCCTACAATGAGCAGTTCTTC. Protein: CASSLDSGLAAYNEQFF.

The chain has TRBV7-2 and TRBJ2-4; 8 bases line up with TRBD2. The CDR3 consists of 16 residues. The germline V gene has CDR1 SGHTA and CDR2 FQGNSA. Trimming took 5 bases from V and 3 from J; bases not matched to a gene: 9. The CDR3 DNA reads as TGTGCCAGCAGCCCAATAGCGGGATTAGGCAAAAACATTCAGTACTTC. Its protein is CASSPIAGLGKNIQYF. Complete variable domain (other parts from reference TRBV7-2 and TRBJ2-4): GAGVSQSPSNKVTEKGKDVELRCDPISGHTALYWYRQSLGQGLEFLIYFQGNSAPDKSGLPSDRFSAERTGGSVSTLTIQRTQQEDSAVYLCASSPIAGLGKNIQYFGAGTRLSVL.